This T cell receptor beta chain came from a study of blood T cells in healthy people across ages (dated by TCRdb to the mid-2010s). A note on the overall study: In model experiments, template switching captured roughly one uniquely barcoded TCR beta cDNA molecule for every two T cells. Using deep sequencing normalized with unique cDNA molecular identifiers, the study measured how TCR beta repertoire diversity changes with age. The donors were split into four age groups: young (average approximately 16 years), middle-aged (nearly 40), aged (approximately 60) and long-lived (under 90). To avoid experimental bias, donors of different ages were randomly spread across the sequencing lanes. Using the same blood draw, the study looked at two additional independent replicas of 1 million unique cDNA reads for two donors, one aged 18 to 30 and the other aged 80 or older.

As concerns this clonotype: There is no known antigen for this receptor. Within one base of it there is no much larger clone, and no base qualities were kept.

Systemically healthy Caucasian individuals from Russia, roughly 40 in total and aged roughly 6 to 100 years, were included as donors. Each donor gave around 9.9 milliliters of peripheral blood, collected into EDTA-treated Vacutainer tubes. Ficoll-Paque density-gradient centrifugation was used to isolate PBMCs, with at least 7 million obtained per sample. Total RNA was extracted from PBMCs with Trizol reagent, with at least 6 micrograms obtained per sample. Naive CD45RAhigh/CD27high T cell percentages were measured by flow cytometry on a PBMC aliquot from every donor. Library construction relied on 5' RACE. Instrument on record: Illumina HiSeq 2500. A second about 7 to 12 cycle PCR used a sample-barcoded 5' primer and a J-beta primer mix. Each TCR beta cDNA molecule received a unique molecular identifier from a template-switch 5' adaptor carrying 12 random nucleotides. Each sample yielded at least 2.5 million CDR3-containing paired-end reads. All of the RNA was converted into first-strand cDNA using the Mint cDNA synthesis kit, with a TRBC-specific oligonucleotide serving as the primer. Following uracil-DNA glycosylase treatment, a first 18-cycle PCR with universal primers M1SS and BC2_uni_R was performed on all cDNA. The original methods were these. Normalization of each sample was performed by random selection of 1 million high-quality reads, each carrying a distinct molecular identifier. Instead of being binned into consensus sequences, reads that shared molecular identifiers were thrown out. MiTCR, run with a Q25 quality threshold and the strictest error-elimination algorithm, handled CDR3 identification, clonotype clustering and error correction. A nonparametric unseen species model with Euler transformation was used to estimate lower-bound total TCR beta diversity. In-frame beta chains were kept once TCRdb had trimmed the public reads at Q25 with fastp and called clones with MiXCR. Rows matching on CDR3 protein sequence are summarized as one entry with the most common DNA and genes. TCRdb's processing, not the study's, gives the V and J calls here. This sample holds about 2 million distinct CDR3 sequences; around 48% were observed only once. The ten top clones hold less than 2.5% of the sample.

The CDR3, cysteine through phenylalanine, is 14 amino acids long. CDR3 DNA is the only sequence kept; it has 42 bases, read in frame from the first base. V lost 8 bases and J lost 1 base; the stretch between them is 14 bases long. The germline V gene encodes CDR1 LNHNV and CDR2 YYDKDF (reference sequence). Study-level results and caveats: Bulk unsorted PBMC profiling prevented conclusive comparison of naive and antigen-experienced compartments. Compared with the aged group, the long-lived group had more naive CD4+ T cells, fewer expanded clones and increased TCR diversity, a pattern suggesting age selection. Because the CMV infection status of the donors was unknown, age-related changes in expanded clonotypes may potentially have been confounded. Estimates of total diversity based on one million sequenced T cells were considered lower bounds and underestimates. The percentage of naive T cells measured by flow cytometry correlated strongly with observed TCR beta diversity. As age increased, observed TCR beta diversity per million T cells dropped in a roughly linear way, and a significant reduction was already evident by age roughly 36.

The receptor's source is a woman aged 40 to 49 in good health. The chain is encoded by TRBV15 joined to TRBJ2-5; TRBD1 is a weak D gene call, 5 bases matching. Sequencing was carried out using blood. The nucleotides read TGTGCCACCTCCTTGGCAGGGATCCAAGAGACCCAGTACTTC. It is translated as CATSLAGIQETQYF.